This passage covers 21 T cell receptor beta chains from one sample sequenced in a study of shared clonotypes between healthy human individuals (dated by TCRdb to 2020 to 2022). The method was the immunoSEQ multiplex PCR assay. TCRdb took this table from immuneACCESS and kept in-frame rearrangements with V and J called. Such tables lack part of the clones; where checked against another copy, unresolved V genes explain under half of the gap, and the rest is unexplained. The table for this sample lists around 2.5 million clones; over 85% of them were counted only once. Approximately 0.37% of the sample is held by the ten biggest clonotypes. The source material was naive CD4+ T cells from PBMCs. Explained via the paper, the cell subset or site label denotes: CD45RA+ positively selected. These receptors were obtained from a man aged 18 to 35 in good health. Some clones in this sample may be carry-over from other donors' samples.

This clone was recorded a few times. Additional DNA sequences in this sample encode the identical CDR3. The genes are TRBV5-1 and TRBJ2-7, with 7 bases that match TRBD1. V dropped 0 bases and J dropped 5; count of bases not matched to a gene: 5. CDR3 length: 14 amino acids. Germline V gene sequence: CDR1 SGHRS, CDR2 YFSETQ. The CDR3 is CASSLGQGWDEQYF. The CDR3 DNA follows: TGCGCCAGCAGCTTGGGACAGGGATGGGACGAGCAGTACTTC.

The chain uses TRBV23-1 and TRBJ2-7, with TRBD1 matching 12 bases. TRBV23-1 is recorded as an ORF, its role being uncertain. The length of the CDR3 is 18 residues. Unmatched junction bases numbered 13, after V lost 3 bases and J lost 4 bases. The CDR3 reads CASSQWDRGPKRTYEQYF. DNA for the CDR3: TGCGCCAGCAGTCAGTGGGACAGGGGGCCGAAAAGGACTTACGAGCAGTACTTC.

This clone has only one observation. This chain links TRBV7-9 with TRBJ1-5; D remains unclear. Trimming pared 1 base from V and 4 bases from J, leaving 14 bases between. Germline V lookup: CDR1 SEHNR, CDR2 FQNEAQ (reference sequence). The CDR3 consists of 16 residues. CDR3 coding DNA: TGTGCCAGCAGCTTAGGCGGCTGGGCCCATAATCAGCCCCAGCATTTT. This gives the protein CASSLGGWAHNQPQHF.

The V and J genes are TRBV5-4 and TRBJ2-3, with D tentatively TRBD2 (6 bases). The CDR3 covers 15 residues. Germline loops: CDR1 SGHNT, CDR2 YYREEE (reference sequence). The ends were cut back, 1 base at V and 6 bases at J, with 15 bases in the middle. CDR3 in DNA: TGTGCCAGCAGCTTGCAGTGGGAAGGAGGGGATACGCAGTATTTT. It specifies CASSLQWEGGDTQYF.

This chain joins TRBV19 and TRBJ2-2; a weak D match, TRBD1 (6 bases). Germline CDR1 is LNHDA and CDR2 is SQIVND (reference sequence). The CDR3 covers 16 residues. V gave up 3 bases and J gave up 0 bases, with 11 bases separating them. The CDR3 DNA follows: TGTGCCAGTAGTATGGTAAGGACAGCGAACACCGGGGAGCTGTTTTTT. Amino acids: CASSMVRTANTGELFF.

The chain couples TRBV11-2 to TRBJ2-1, with D unresolved. Germline lookup yields CDR1 SGHAT and CDR2 FQNNGV. V dropped 5 bases and J dropped 2 bases, with 10 bases sitting between them. This CDR3 region has 14 residues. As DNA, the CDR3 is TGTGCCAGCAGCCCAAGCAGTACCTACAATGAGCAGTTCTTC. It translates to CASSPSSTYNEQFF.

V usage is TRBV5-6 and J usage is TRBJ2-7; D may be TRBD2 (6 bases). V lost 4 bases and J lost 5, with 16 bases in between. Germline CDR1 reads SGHDT; CDR2 reads YYEEEE. This CDR3 is 14 amino acids long. This CDR3 is CASSLEWEVDEQYF. Written as DNA, the CDR3 is TGTGCCAGCAGCCTAGAGTGGGAGGTTGACGAGCAGTACTTC.

The gene calls are TRBV5-1 and TRBJ2-1; 13 nucleotides agree with TRBD2. CDR3 length: 19 residues. Germline lookup yields CDR1 SGHRS and CDR2 YFSETQ. The trim removed 4 bases at V and 3 bases at J, leaving 13 bases unmatched. CDR3: CASSQPTSGRAENYNEQFF. In DNA form, the CDR3 reads TGCGCCAGCAGCCAACCAACTAGCGGGAGGGCCGAAAACTACAATGAGCAGTTCTTC. Based on the CDR3 plus reference TRBV5-1 and TRBJ2-1, the full variable domain is KAGVTQTPRYLIKTRGQQVTLSCSPISGHRSVSWYQQTPGQGLQFLFEYFSETQRNKGNFPGRFSGRQFSNSRSEMNVSTLELGDSALYLCASSQPTSGRAENYNEQFFGPGTRLTVL.

The gene calls are TRBV6-5 and TRBJ2-7; 7 bases are shared with TRBD2. The CDR3 covers 14 residues. V lost 5 bases, J lost 4 bases, and 8 bases stayed unmatched. From germline, CDR1 is MNHEY and CDR2 SVGAGI. DNA for the CDR3: TGTGCCAGCAGTATAGCGGGTGGCGCTTACGAGCAGTACTTC. Amino acids: CASSIAGGAYEQYF.

The CDR3 sequence is CASRPDGRGYEQYF. The CDR3 DNA reads TGTGCCAGCAGACCGGACGGGAGGGGCTACGAGCAGTACTTC. The rearrangement uses TRBV7-8 and TRBJ2-7; 8 bases fit TRBD2. This CDR3 is 14 amino acids long. CDR1 is SGHVS, CDR2 FQNEAQ, per germline. V lost 6 bases, J lost 3 bases, and 7 bases stayed unmatched.

The chain's CDR3 is CASSQTGTGGYSYEQYF. The CDR3 DNA is TGTGCCAGCTCTCAGACCGGGACAGGGGGTTATTCATACGAGCAGTACTTC. V usage is TRBV18 and J usage is TRBJ2-7, with 11 bases aligning to TRBD1. Germline CDR1 reads KGHSH; CDR2 reads LQKENI. Trimming removed 6 bases from V and 4 bases from J; junction bases left unmatched: 14. CDR3 size: 17 residues. Combining the CDR3 with reference TRBV18 and TRBJ2-7 gives the whole variable domain NAGVMQNPRHLVRRRGQEARLRCSPMKGHSHVYWYRQLPEEGLKFMVYLQKENIIDESGMPKERFSAEFPKEGPSILRIQQVVRGDSAAYFCASSQTGTGGYSYEQYFGPGTRLTVT.

This chain links TRBV11-2 with TRBJ2-1; TRBD2 matches 12 bases. The CDR3 length is 16 residues. Germline CDR1 is SGHAT and CDR2 is FQNNGV. V lost 1 base and J lost 5; bases outside the gene matches: 3. CDR3 region: CASSLGTSGMNNEQFF. CDR3 coding DNA: TGTGCCAGCAGCTTAGGGACTAGCGGGATGAACAATGAGCAGTTCTTC. Full variable domain (remainder filled in from reference TRBV11-2 and TRBJ2-1): EAGVAQSPRYKIIEKRQSVAFWCNPISGHATLYWYQQILGQGPKLLIQFQNNGVVDDSQLPKDRFSAERLKGVDSTLKIQPAKLEDSAVYLCASSLGTSGMNNEQFFGPGTRLTVL.

The chain links TRBV6-1 to TRBJ2-7; 10 bases are a match to TRBD2. CDR1 and CDR2 from the germline V gene are MNHNS and SASEGT. This CDR3 contains 18 residues. The J segment lost 2 bases and the V segment lost 4 bases, leaving 14 bases of the junction unmatched. DNA of the CDR3: TGTGCCAGCAGTGTACTCTCGGGCCTAGCGGGAGAAACCTACGAGCAGTACTTC. It is translated as CASSVLSGLAGETYEQYF.

Points on this clone: One end of the junction is discordant with germline, which a read error may explain. Here the CDR3 reads CASSLSRQANSYQPQHF. CDR3 in DNA: TGTGCCAGCAGTTTATCACGACAGGCCAATAGCTATCAGCCCCAGCATTTT. The rearrangement links TRBV28 to TRBJ1-5; D is possibly TRBD1 (6 bases). The CDR3 length is 17 residues. Germline values: CDR1 MDHEN, CDR2 SYDVKM.

The rearrangement joins TRBV6-5 to TRBJ1-1, with 7 bases fitting TRBD1. The length of the CDR3 is 16 residues. With V trimmed by 0 bases and J by 4 bases, 8 bases remained unmatched. Per the germline V gene, CDR1 is MNHEY and CDR2 is SVGAGI. CDR3 in amino acids: CASSYSPGRGATEAFF. The CDR3 DNA reads TGTGCCAGCAGTTACTCACCCGGCAGGGGGGCCACTGAAGCTTTCTTT.

Remarks on this clone: At the DNA level, this CDR3 is encoded by other sequences in the same sample as well. The chain carries TRBV28 and TRBJ1-5, with D unclear. Looked up from germline, CDR1 is MDHEN and CDR2 is SYDVKM. V was shortened by 1 base and J by 0 bases, with 4 bases between the two germline ends. The CDR3 has 14 residues. CDR3: CASSLSSSNQPQHF. CDR3 coding DNA: TGTGCCAGCAGTTTATCGAGTAGCAATCAGCCCCAGCATTTT.

This chain connects TRBV4-2 to TRBJ2-5; the D gene is possibly TRBD2 (5 bases). CDR1 LGHNA and CDR2 YNFKEQ come from the germline V gene. V shed 6 bases and J shed 5 bases, with 7 bases lying between them. This CDR3 has 11 amino acids. Here the CDR3 reads CASRWEETQYF. The CDR3 DNA follows: TGTGCCAGCAGGTGGGAGGAGACCCAGTACTTC.

CDR3 coding DNA: TGTGCCACCCTTACCTCCGTAGCCTCCTACGAGCAGTACTTC. As protein: CATLTSVASYEQYF. The chain recombines TRBV28 with TRBJ2-7, with D hard to call. This CDR3 is 14 amino acids long. Per the germline V gene, CDR1 is MDHEN and CDR2 is SYDVKM. Trimming took 10 bases from V and 0 from J, leaving 16 bases between them.

This chain connects TRBV28 to TRBJ1-5, with D unresolved. Germline V gives CDR1 MDHEN, CDR2 SYDVKM. V lost 3 bases and J lost 0, with 12 bases in between. The CDR3 length is 16 residues. CDR3 sequence reads: CASSFLSLYSNQPQHF. The DNA for the CDR3 is TGTGCCAGCAGTTTTCTTTCCCTCTATAGCAATCAGCCCCAGCATTTT. Together with reference TRBV28 and TRBJ1-5, the CDR3 gives the full variable domain: DVKVTQSSRYLVKRTGEKVFLECVQDMDHENMFWYRQDPGLGLRLIYFSYDVKMKEKGDIPEGYSVSREKKERFSLILESASTNQTSMYLCASSFLSLYSNQPQHFGDGTRLSIL.

In DNA, the CDR3 is TGTGCCAGCAGTTCGTACCCGGGCCTCAGAAATCAGCCCCAGCATTTT. Protein product: CASSSYPGLRNQPQHF. V is TRBV6-5 and J is TRBJ1-5; D is ambiguous. The CDR3 has 16 amino acids. V gave up 4 bases and J gave up 4 bases, with 17 bases separating them. CDR1 is MNHEY, CDR2 SVGAGI, per germline.

The chain combines TRBV5-1 with TRBJ2-1; D uncertain. Germline V gene lookup returns CDR1 SGHRS and CDR2 YFSETQ. V lost 1 base to trimming and J lost 4 bases, with 9 bases between them. The length of the CDR3 is 14 residues. For the CDR3, the DNA is TGCGCCAGCAGCTTGAGGTCTGAATACAATGAGCAGTTCTTC. This translates into CASSLRSEYNEQFF.